This T cell receptor beta chain derives from a study of spatial heterogeneity in lung cancer. Study-wide findings and caveats: Blood carried ubiquitous expanded tumor TCRs more at resection than follow-up.

This clonotype was counted at least ten times. Its target is unknown. The CDR3 length is 14 residues. V was pared by 5 bases and J by 0 bases, with 11 bases between. CDR1 is SGHRS, CDR2 YFSETQ, per germline. As for time point: sample taken at primary tumor resection. Unsorted whole RNA of tumor, nontumor lung or frozen PBMC was sequenced. TCRdb called the 5' RACE reads again in MiXCR, with one record for every CDR3 protein. The profile covers about 61,000 distinct CDR3 sequences, with approximately 6% appearing a single time and about 15% taken by the ten largest. The V call is TRBV5-1, the J call TRBJ1-2; D not resolved. The TCR comes from a female donor with early-stage non-small cell lung cancer. The input for sequencing was PBMCs, taken at surgery. CDR3 in amino acids: CASSPSASNYGYTF. The CDR3 DNA reads TGCGCCAGCAGTCCTTCCGCGTCTAACTATGGCTACACCTTC.